These T cell receptor beta chains were read from a single sample in a study of human T cells and chemical hapten exposure. TCRdb re-called the RACE reads with MiXCR, one entry per CDR3 protein. The data contain under 60,000 distinct CDR3 sequences, approximately 11% of them singletons. Material: whole blood, obtained in connection with sensitization to the hapten diphenylcyclopropenone (DPC). These receptors originate from a woman aged 40 to 50 with alopecia areata. Some clones in this sample may be carry-over from other donors' samples. CDR3s include the opening cysteine and the closing phenylalanine or tryptophan. Rows may omit the clone size; those that give it use once, few, many or a size class.

V	size	length	J	CDR3
TRBV6-5	few	13	TRBJ1-5	CASGVGGSQPQHF
TRBV29-1	-	14	TRBJ2-7	CSVESGDTFYEQYF
TRBV29-1	-	14	TRBJ1-1	CSVADLHGNTEAFF
TRBV7-9	-	18	TRBJ2-5	CASSLIGVAGRLQETQYF
TRBV28	-	14	TRBJ1-5	CASNPQTANQPQHF
TRBV7-9	many	16	TRBJ1-3	CASSLANRPSGNTIYF
TRBV2	-	11	TRBJ2-7	CASWKPTEQYF
TRBV10-2	few	13	TRBJ2-3	CASRLGSTDTQYF
TRBV10-3	-	14	TRBJ2-7	CAITLDSQSYEQYF
TRBV28	-	11	TRBJ1-5	CASSRQGPQHF
TRBV29-1	few	13	TRBJ1-2	CSVEGTGVRGYTF
TRBV27	-	15	TRBJ2-1	CASSLARLAGFEQFF
TRBV12-3/TRBV12-4	many	15	TRBJ2-7	CASSFVLGQNSEQYF
TRBV7-2	-	15	TRBJ2-3	CASTPWGGSTDTQYF
TRBV7-2	few	15	TRBJ2-5	CASSLGLTAPETQYF
TRBV20-1	few	15	TRBJ2-1	CSASGGRATYNEQFF
TRBV6-2/TRBV6-3	many	15	TRBJ2-5	CASSYSQDNQETQYF
TRBV20-1	many	13	TRBJ2-1	CSASVPAYNEQFF
TRBV10-3	many	13	TRBJ1-1	CAISVVDRPEAFF
TRBV20-1	-	16	TRBJ1-4	CSARGTGMGVNEKLFF
TRBV5-1	few	15	TRBJ2-5	CASSKSTSGQETQYF
TRBV28	many	18	TRBJ1-2	CASSLVARTGVLGYGYTF